One and the same sample provided the 6 T cell receptor beta chains below, sequenced in a study of blood T cell repertoires in COVID-19. Repertoires were generated with immunoSEQ multiplex PCR, while TCRdb's copy carries only in-frame clones and drops some. This table holds about 220,000 clones, more than 65% found once. Sequenced input: peripheral blood. The receptors were sampled from a woman of 80 years or more with acute or convalescent COVID-19.

This chain connects TRBV28 to TRBJ1-2; 8 nucleotides match TRBD1. CDR3 length: 15 amino acids. The germline V gene has CDR1 MDHEN and CDR2 SYDVKM. V was clipped by 6 bases and J by 7 bases; unmatched bases: 13. Written as DNA, the CDR3 is TGTGCCAGCAGCCTCCCCCCCGCAGGGGGCAGTGGCTACACCTTC. Its protein is CASSLPPAGGSGYTF.

The chain joins TRBV11-3 to TRBJ2-7, with TRBD1 identical over 7 bases. J lost 6 bases, V lost 5 bases, and 7 bases had no gene match. CDR3 size: 13 residues. Germline lookup yields CDR1 SGHNT and CDR2 YENEEA. The CDR3 DNA is TGTGCCAGCAGCCACTTGACAGGGCGCGAGCAGTACTTC. It specifies CASSHLTGREQYF.

This clone was seen only a few times. The chain carries TRBV11-2 and TRBJ1-6; maybe TRBD1 (6 bases). V was pared by 5 bases and J by 8 bases, with 13 bases between. Germline CDR1 and CDR2: SGHAT and FQNNGV. CDR3 length: 14 amino acids. The CDR3 is CASSPGQRDSPLHF. CDR3 nucleotide sequence: TGTGCCAGCAGCCCCGGACAGAGGGATTCACCCCTCCACTTT.

The chain has TRBV10-1 and TRBJ1-2; TRBD1 aligns across 11 bases. This CDR3 comprises 14 residues. V was clipped by 4 bases and J by 6 bases; unmatched bases: 4. The germline CDR1 and CDR2 sequences are WNHNN and SYGVQD (reference sequence). The CDR3 loop reads CASSGDRGTDGYTF. CDR3 nucleotides: TGCGCCAGCAGTGGGGACAGGGGGACCGATGGCTACACCTTC.

V gene TRBV19 combines with J gene TRBJ1-4, with no clear D. Germline V gene lookup returns CDR1 LNHDA and CDR2 SQIVND (reference sequence). With 3 bases removed from V and 8 bases from J, the gap between germline ends came to 13 bases. CDR3 length: 14 residues. The CDR3 spells CASSIRQQLEKLFF. Here the CDR3 DNA reads TGTGCCAGTAGTATCCGGCAGCAACTAGAAAAACTGTTTTTT.

This chain connects TRBV5-4 to TRBJ1-3; D is unclear. CDR3 size: 16 residues. Trimming cost V 4 bases and J 2 bases, with 16 bases left between them. CDR1 SGHNT and CDR2 YYREEE come from the germline V gene (reference sequence). In DNA form, the CDR3 reads TGTGCCAGCAGCCTTCAGACCGATACTACTGGAAACACCATATATTTT. Translated: CASSLQTDTTGNTIYF.